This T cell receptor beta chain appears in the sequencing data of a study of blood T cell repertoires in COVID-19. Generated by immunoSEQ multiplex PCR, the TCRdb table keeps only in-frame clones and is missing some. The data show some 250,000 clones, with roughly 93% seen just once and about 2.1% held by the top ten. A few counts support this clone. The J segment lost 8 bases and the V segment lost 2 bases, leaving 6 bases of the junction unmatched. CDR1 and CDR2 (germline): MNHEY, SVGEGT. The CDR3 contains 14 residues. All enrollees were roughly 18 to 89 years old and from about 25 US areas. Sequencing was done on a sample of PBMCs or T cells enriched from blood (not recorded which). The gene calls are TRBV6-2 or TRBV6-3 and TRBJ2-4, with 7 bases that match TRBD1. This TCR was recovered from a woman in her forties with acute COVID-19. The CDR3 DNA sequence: TGTGCCAGCAGTTACGGGGCGCAGGGGGACATTCAGTACTTC. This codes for CASSYGAQGDIQYF.